One and the same sample provided the 16 T cell receptor beta chains below, sequenced in a study of glioma-infiltrating T cells. The iRepertoire nested amplicon-rescue multiplex PCR amplified TCR alpha and beta CDR3s from RNA. TCRdb re-called the multiplex PCR reads with MiXCR, one entry per CDR3 protein. The sample consists of around 190,000 distinct CDR3 sequences, around 40% of them appearing once. The specimen was glioma tissue, nonneoplastic brain tissue, or PBMCs (not recorded which). The receptors were gathered from a human donor with low-grade glioma or glioblastoma, undergoing nonglioma brain surgery, or in good health (not recorded which).

This clonotype was detected a few times. The V and J genes are TRBV29-1 and TRBJ2-3; TRBD2 matches at 7 bases. This CDR3 has 15 amino acids. Per the germline V gene, CDR1 is SQVTM and CDR2 is ANQGSEA. J was trimmed by 2 bases and V by 6 bases; bases with no gene match: 11. CDR3 in DNA: TGCAGCGTGGCCCCCAAGCGGGGATTCACAGATACGCAGTATTTT. This encodes CSVAPKRGFTDTQYF.

The chain has TRBV6-2 or TRBV6-3 and TRBJ2-1; 12 nucleotides agree with TRBD2. Trimming cost V 6 bases and J 4 bases; bases outside gene matches: 4. This CDR3 has 15 residues. Germline V gives CDR1 MNHEY, CDR2 SVGEGT. CDR3 bases: TGTGCCAGCAGACCGACTAGCGGGAGTTACAATGAGCAGTTCTTC. Its protein product is CASRPTSGSYNEQFF.

The chain links TRBV3-1 to TRBJ2-1, with D uncertain. Trimming took off 0 bases at V and 6 bases at J, with 6 bases between the two ends. The germline gives CDR1 LGHDT, CDR2 YNNKEL (reference sequence). This CDR3 comprises 13 residues. CDR3 sequence reads: CASSQDRINEQFF. For the CDR3, the DNA is TGTGCCAGCAGCCAAGATCGGATCAATGAGCAGTTCTTC.

With respect to this clonotype: One junction end disagrees with the germline gene, perhaps due to a read error. The chain combines TRBV20-1 with TRBJ2-5, with D tentatively TRBD2 (5 bases). The germline V gene has CDR1 DFQATT and CDR2 SNEGSKA (reference sequence). The length of the CDR3 is 12 residues. CDR3 coding DNA: TGCAGTGCTAGAACGCGAGCGGAGACCAAGTACTTC. This codes for CSARTRAETKYF.

The V gene is TRBV24-1, the J gene TRBJ2-1, with D possibly matching TRBD2 (5 bases). Germline V gene data show CDR1 as KGHDR and CDR2 as SFDVKD. The CDR3 loop spans 15 amino acids. V lost 5 bases to trimming and J lost 5 bases, with 15 bases between them. The CDR3 spells CATSASGTSNNEQFF. CDR3 DNA: TGTGCCACCAGTGCCTCGGGTACTAGTAACAATGAGCAGTTCTTC.

Of note for this clonotype: A much more abundant neighbour one base away suggests this may be a read error. The chain is built from TRBV20-1 and TRBJ1-4; the D gene is possibly TRBD1 (5 bases). The germline V gene encodes CDR1 DFQATT and CDR2 SNEGSKA (reference sequence). The V and J ends lost 5 bases and 7 bases respectively, with 20 bases between them. This CDR3 spans 15 amino acids. As DNA, the CDR3 is TGCAGTGCTTACCCTATAATGTGGGGGGGTGAAAAACTGTTTTTT. Translated, it gives CSAYPIMWGGEKLFF.

This clonotype was observed a few times. The chain couples TRBV14 to TRBJ2-7, with unresolved D. The germline V and J ends were trimmed by 1 base and 6 bases, with 4 bases remaining between them. This CDR3 is built from 11 residues. CDR1 is SGHDN and CDR2 is FVKESK in the germline V gene. CDR3 sequence: CASSQGFEQYF. The CDR3 nucleotides are TGTGCCAGCAGCCAAGGTTTCGAGCAGTACTTC.

Regarding this clonotype: Being one base from a much bigger clone, this may be a read error. The chain joins TRBV20-1 to TRBJ2-4; no firm D call. Germline V gene lookup returns CDR1 DFQATT and CDR2 SNEGSKA (reference sequence). The V gene lost 0 bases and the J gene lost 1 base, with 19 bases spanning the gap. The CDR3 contains 18 residues. The CDR3 nucleotides read TGCAGTGCTAGAGAGTTGACTCACGAACCTAGGGCCAAAAACATTCAGTACTTC. It encodes CSARELTHEPRAKNIQYF.

Ten or more counts support this clonotype. This sequence joins TRBV28 and TRBJ1-1; maybe TRBD1 (5 bases). CDR1 and CDR2 from the germline V gene are MDHEN and SYDVKM. This CDR3 has 14 amino acids. Between the trimmed V and J ends, which lost 5 bases and 4 bases, there was a span of 14 bases. The CDR3 nucleotides are TGTGCCAGCAGTCTCAGGGTAGTGACCACTGAAGCTTTCTTT. Its protein is CASSLRVVTTEAFF.

On this clonotype: A much larger clone lies one base from this, so it may be a read error. The rearrangement uses TRBV7-9 and TRBJ1-2; TRBD1 might be the D (5 bases). Per germline, CDR1 SEHNR and CDR2 FQNEAQ (reference sequence). CDR3 length: 10 amino acids. CDR3 DNA: TGTGCCGGGGGTCAGGATGGCTGCACCTTC. Amino acids: CAGGQDGCTF.

The rearrangement uses TRBV5-1 and TRBJ1-1, with a weak D call TRBD1 (6 bases). With 6 bases removed from V and 4 bases from J, the gap between germline ends came to 19 bases. CDR3 length: 15 amino acids. Germline CDR1 reads SGHRS; CDR2 reads YFSETQ. The CDR3 loop reads CASIRGGAKGTEAFF. As DNA, the CDR3 is TGCGCCAGCATCCGAGGGGGGGCAAAAGGCACTGAAGCTTTCTTT.

This clonotype showed up many times. The genes are TRBV7-2 and TRBJ2-7, with 9 bases fitting TRBD1. The CDR3 extends over 14 amino acids. The germline CDR1 and CDR2 sequences are SGHTA and FQGNSA. Unmatched junction bases numbered 4, after V lost 4 bases and J lost 3 bases. DNA for the CDR3: TGTGCCAGCAGCTACGGGACAGGGTTCTACGAGCAGTACTTC. Residues: CASSYGTGFYEQYF.

Of note for this clonotype: Given a much more abundant clone one base away, this may be a read error. V gene TRBV28 combines with J gene TRBJ1-1; D is uncertain. The CDR3 is made up of 13 amino acids. From germline, CDR1 is MDHEN and CDR2 SYDVKM. CDR3 nucleotides: TGTGCCAGCAGTTTTTCTGGTGGCACTGAAGATTTCTTT. Translation gives CASSFSGGTEDFF.

J is TRBJ2-7 and V is TRBV2, with D uncertain. Trimming removed 3 bases at V and 6 bases at J, with 9 bases between. CDR3 size: 12 residues. Germline V lookup: CDR1 SNHLY, CDR2 FYNNEI. The CDR3: CASSDPLSEQYF. The CDR3 region has the DNA TGTGCCAGCAGTGATCCACTAAGCGAGCAGTACTTC.

On this clonotype itself: A read error may explain this, as a much larger clone is one base away. The chain links TRBV28 to TRBJ2-7; TRBD2 agrees at 12 bases. The CDR3 consists of 16 residues. The V gene's germline CDR1 is MDHEN and CDR2 SYDVKM. The CDR3 DNA follows: TGTACCAGCAGTTTACTACTAGCGGGAGGTTACAACGAGCAGTACTTC. Translated, it gives CTSSLLLAGGYNEQYF.

This clonotype was picked up one time. Given a much more abundant clone one base away, this may be a read error. The chain recombines TRBV7-9 with TRBJ1-5; 8 bases are shared with TRBD1. This CDR3 contains 13 residues. CDR1 and CDR2 (germline): SEHNR, FQNEAQ (reference sequence). J gave up 9 bases and V 2 bases, and 3 bases lay outside the gene matches. The CDR3 here is CASSLLGQAPQHF. The CDR3 nucleotides read TGTGCCAGCAGCTTATTGGGACAGGCGCCCCAGCATTTT. Full variable domain (outside the CDR3, taken from reference TRBV7-9 and TRBJ1-5): DTGVSQNPRHKITKRGQNVTFRCDPISEHNRLYWYRQTLGQGPEFLTYFQNEAQLEKSRLLSDRFSAERPKGSFSTLEIQRTEQGDSAMYLCASSLLGQAPQHFGDGTRLSIL.